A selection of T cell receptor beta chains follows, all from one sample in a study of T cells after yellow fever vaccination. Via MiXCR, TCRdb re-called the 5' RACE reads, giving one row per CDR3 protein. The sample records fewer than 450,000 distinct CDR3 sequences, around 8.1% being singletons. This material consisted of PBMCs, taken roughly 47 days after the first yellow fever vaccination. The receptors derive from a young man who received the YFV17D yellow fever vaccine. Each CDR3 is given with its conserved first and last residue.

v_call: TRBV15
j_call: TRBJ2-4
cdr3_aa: CATSRGMTGRDIAKNIQYF

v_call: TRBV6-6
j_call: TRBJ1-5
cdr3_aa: CASSSGAWQPQHF

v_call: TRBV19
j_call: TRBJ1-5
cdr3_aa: CATEGTLNQPQHF

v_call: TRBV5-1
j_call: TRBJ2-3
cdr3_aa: CASSLMFSGASTDTQYF

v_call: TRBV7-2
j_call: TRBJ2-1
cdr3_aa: CASLEGSYNEQFF

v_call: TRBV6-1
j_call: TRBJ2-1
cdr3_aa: CASRAGTSGGALSEQFF

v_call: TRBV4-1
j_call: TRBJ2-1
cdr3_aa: CASSQDETRRGSNNEQFF

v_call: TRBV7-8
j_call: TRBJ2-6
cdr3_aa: CASSLSPGTGANVLTF

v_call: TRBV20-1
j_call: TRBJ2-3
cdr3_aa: CSASGGNDDTQYF

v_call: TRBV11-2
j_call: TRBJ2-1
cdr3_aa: CASSSGGEDEQFF

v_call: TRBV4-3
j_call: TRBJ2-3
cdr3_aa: CASSQVFGSEDTQYF

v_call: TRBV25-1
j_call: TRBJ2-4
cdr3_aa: CASSEGPGQQNIQYF

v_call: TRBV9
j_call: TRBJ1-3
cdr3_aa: CASSGRGDRLNTIYF

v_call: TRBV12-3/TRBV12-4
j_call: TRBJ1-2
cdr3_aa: CASSPSEGGNYGYTF

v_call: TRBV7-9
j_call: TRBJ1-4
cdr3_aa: CASSELGPRVNEKLFF